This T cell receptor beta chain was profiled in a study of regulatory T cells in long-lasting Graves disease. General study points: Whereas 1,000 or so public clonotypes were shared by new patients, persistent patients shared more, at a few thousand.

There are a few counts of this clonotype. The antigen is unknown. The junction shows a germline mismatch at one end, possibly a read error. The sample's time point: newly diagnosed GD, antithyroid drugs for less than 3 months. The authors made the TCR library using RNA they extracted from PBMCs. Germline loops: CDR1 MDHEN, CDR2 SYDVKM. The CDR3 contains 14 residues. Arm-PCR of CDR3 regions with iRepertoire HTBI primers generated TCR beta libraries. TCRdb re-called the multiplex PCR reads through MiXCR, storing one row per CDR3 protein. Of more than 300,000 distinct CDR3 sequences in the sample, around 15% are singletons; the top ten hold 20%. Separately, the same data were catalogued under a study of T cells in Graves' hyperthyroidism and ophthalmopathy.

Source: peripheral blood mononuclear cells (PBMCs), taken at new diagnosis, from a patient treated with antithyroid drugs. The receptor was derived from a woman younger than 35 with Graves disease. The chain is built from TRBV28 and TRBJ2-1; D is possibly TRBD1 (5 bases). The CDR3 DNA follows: TGTGCCAGCAGACTCAGGGTTCTAAACAATGGGCAGTTCTTC. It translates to CASRLRVLNNGQFF.